The next 21 T cell receptor beta chains were all read from a single sample in a study of cytomegalovirus exposure and HLA in healthy donors. Amplification used 60 Vbeta primers and 13 Jbeta primers. Data came from immunoSEQ multiplex PCR; TCRdb stores just in-frame clones and leaves some out. Of 130,000 to 150,000 clones listed, 75% to 90% are singletons. The sequenced material came from PBMCs. These receptors originate from a woman aged 25 to 39 in good health and CMV-seronegative.

This clone was counted between two and nine times. In DNA, the CDR3 is TGTGCCAGCAGTCCCCGCGGACAGAACTATGGCTACACCTTC. Protein sequence: CASSPRGQNYGYTF. The gene calls are TRBV6-6 and TRBJ1-2; tentatively, D is TRBD1 (6 bases). Per germline, CDR1 MNHNY and CDR2 SVGAGI (reference sequence). This CDR3 has 14 amino acids. Between the trimmed V and J ends, which lost 5 bases and 2 bases, there was a span of 12 bases.

This sequence joins TRBV7-9 and TRBJ2-4; a possible D gene is TRBD2 (6 bases). The V gene's germline CDR1 is SEHNR and CDR2 FQNEAQ (reference sequence). The CDR3 sequence is 18 residues long. Trimming left V 0 bases short and J 2 bases short, with 17 bases between. Written as DNA, the CDR3 is TGTGCCAGCAGCTTAGCGGGAGCGGGCTCTATTTCCAAAAACATTCAGTACTTC. Translated, it gives CASSLAGAGSISKNIQYF.

The chain has TRBV2 and TRBJ2-5; D remains unclear. Germline CDR1 SNHLY, CDR2 FYNNEI. V gave up 3 bases and J gave up 2 bases, with 7 bases separating them. This CDR3 region has 13 residues. The CDR3 bases are TGTGCCAGCAGTGATAGCCTTCAAGAGACCCAGTACTTC. Encoded protein: CASSDSLQETQYF.

The chain uses TRBV7-2 and TRBJ2-1, with 12 bases matching TRBD2. Germline-derived CDR1 and CDR2 are SGHTA and FQGNSA. After removal of 2 bases from V and 8 bases from J, the junction contained 7 bases not matched to a gene. The CDR3 has 16 amino acids. CDR3 sequence: CASSLTGTSGFDEQFF. The CDR3 nucleotides read TGTGCCAGCAGCTTAACCGGGACTAGCGGGTTCGATGAGCAGTTCTTC.

V is TRBV5-1 and J is TRBJ2-2; 9 bases are shared with TRBD1. Per germline, CDR1 SGHRS and CDR2 YFSETQ. With V trimmed by 3 bases and J by 5 bases, 5 bases remained unmatched. CDR3 length equals 15 residues. In nucleotides, the CDR3 is TGCGCCAGCAGCTGGGTCGGGACAGGGACCGGGGAGCTGTTTTTT. Its protein is CASSWVGTGTGELFF.

CDR3 DNA: TGTGCCAGCAGTTACCCTACGGGTGTGGCTTTCTTT. Translated, it gives CASSYPTGVAFF. The chain recombines TRBV6-5 with TRBJ1-1; no clear D gene. The V and J ends lost 2 bases and 11 bases respectively, with 12 bases between them. This CDR3 contains 12 residues. CDR1 and CDR2 (germline): MNHEY, SVGAGI.

The V gene is TRBV19, the J gene TRBJ2-7; D gene ambiguous. The ends were cut back, 5 bases at V and 3 bases at J, with 8 bases in the middle. Per germline, CDR1 LNHDA and CDR2 SQIVND (reference sequence). The CDR3 runs to 12 residues. In nucleotides, the CDR3 is TGTGCCAGTAGTCCCTCGGGCTACGAGCAGTACTTC. It encodes CASSPSGYEQYF.

V usage is TRBV12-5 and J usage is TRBJ1-2, with 11 bases fitting TRBD1. CDR3 size: 20 residues. J lost 7 bases, V lost 0 bases, and 19 bases had no gene match. From germline, CDR1 is LGHNT and CDR2 FRNRAP. The CDR3 is CASGLVSPDRGRKVLSGYTF. CDR3 nucleotides: TGTGCTAGTGGTTTGGTATCCCCGGACAGGGGGCGGAAGGTCCTATCTGGCTACACCTTC.

V and J are TRBV10-3 and TRBJ2-5; D is perhaps TRBD1 (5 bases). Trimming removed 4 bases from V and 5 bases from J, with 14 bases in between. CDR1 and CDR2 from the germline V gene are ENHRY and SYGVKD. There are 14 residues in the CDR3. The CDR3 is CAISGTRQGETQYF. The DNA of the CDR3 is TGTGCCATCAGTGGGACACGTCAAGGGGAGACCCAGTACTTC.

V usage is TRBV15 and J usage is TRBJ1-5; possible D gene TRBD1, 6 bases. This CDR3 is built from 15 residues. In germline, CDR1 is LNHNV, CDR2 YYDKDF (reference sequence). The V end was cut by 0 bases, the J end by 6 bases, with 12 bases between. This chain's CDR3 is CATSRDPQGGQPQHF. The CDR3 DNA is TGTGCCACCAGCAGAGACCCCCAAGGGGGTCAGCCCCAGCATTTT.

J is TRBJ2-5 and V is TRBV27, with D maybe TRBD1 (6 bases). The length of the CDR3 is 16 residues. Trimming took off 5 bases at V and 5 bases at J, with 21 bases between the two ends. Germline CDR1 MNHEY, CDR2 SMNVEV (reference sequence). In DNA form, the CDR3 reads TGTGCCAGCAGTCCCCGGATGACAGGAGTTAGTGAGACCCAGTACTTC. Translation: CASSPRMTGVSETQYF.

This rearrangement joins TRBV6-1 to TRBJ2-1; 11 bases agree with TRBD1. Germline V gene lookup returns CDR1 MNHNS and CDR2 SASEGT. Germline trimming cut 4 bases from V and 9 bases from J; bases unmatched to any gene: 8. The CDR3 totals 15 residues. The CDR3 region is CASSARTGGWGEQFF. The CDR3 DNA is TGTGCCAGCAGTGCAAGGACAGGGGGCTGGGGTGAGCAGTTCTTC.

This clone was observed a single time. The V gene is TRBV29-1, the J gene TRBJ2-3; 11 bases fit TRBD2. The CDR3 consists of 16 residues. CDR1 and CDR2 (germline): SQVTM, ANQGSEA. V was pared by 1 base and J by 4 bases, with 7 bases of the junction left unmatched. The CDR3 bases are TGCAGCGTTGAAGGGACTAGCGGGCGCCCTCCAGATACGCAGTATTTT. Protein product: CSVEGTSGRPPDTQYF.

The gene calls are TRBV19 and TRBJ2-4; 15 nucleotides agree with TRBD2. The CDR3 totals 15 residues. Germline CDR1 and CDR2: LNHDA and SQIVND (reference sequence). V was clipped by 10 bases and J by 6 bases; unmatched bases: 7. CDR3 region: CATRTSGGAGNIQYF. The CDR3 DNA reads TGTGCCACACGGACTAGCGGGGGGGCGGGAAACATTCAGTACTTC.

The table lists this clone with a few counts. The chain uses TRBV6-1 and TRBJ1-1; 7 bases agree with TRBD1. CDR3 length: 13 amino acids. Germline loops: CDR1 MNHNS, CDR2 SASEGT. The V segment lost 7 bases and the J segment 6 bases; nucleotides outside the gene matches: 8. The CDR3 spells CASTFRGLSEAFF. CDR3 coding DNA: TGTGCCAGCACTTTCAGGGGGTTATCTGAAGCTTTCTTT.

The chain links TRBV30 to TRBJ1-4; no definite D call. The CDR3 length is 14 residues. Trimming stripped 4 bases from V and 6 bases from J, with 15 bases between. Germline CDR1 GTSNPN, CDR2 SVGIG (reference sequence). The CDR3 loop reads CAWKQSSLHEKLFF. In DNA, the CDR3 is TGTGCCTGGAAACAGAGCAGTCTTCATGAAAAACTGTTTTTT.

J is TRBJ2-2 and V is TRBV10-1; 12 nucleotides line up with TRBD1. J gave up 7 bases and V 6 bases, and 18 bases lay outside the gene matches. The CDR3 spans 19 residues. CDR1 and CDR2 (germline): WNHNN, SYGVQD (reference sequence). The CDR3 loop is CASSQRARDRGPWVGELFF. The CDR3 region has the DNA TGCGCCAGCAGCCAAAGGGCCCGGGACAGGGGGCCGTGGGTCGGGGAGCTGTTTTTT.

The chain links TRBV5-5 to TRBJ2-3, with a possible D match to TRBD1 (5 bases). CDR1 SGHKS and CDR2 YYEKEE come from the germline V gene (reference sequence). The CDR3 is 15 amino acids. V shed 4 bases and J shed 2 bases, with 14 bases lying between them. The CDR3 region has the DNA TGTGCCAGCAGCAACGACAGATACTTCACAGATACGCAGTATTTT. This encodes CASSNDRYFTDTQYF.

J is TRBJ2-2 and V is TRBV19; 9 nucleotides agree with TRBD1. Looked up from germline, CDR1 is LNHDA and CDR2 is SQIVND (reference sequence). The junction had 6 bases not matched to a gene; V was cut back by 6 bases and J by 7 bases. The CDR3 is 14 residues long. CDR3 region: CASRLTGGNGELFF. The DNA for the CDR3 is TGTGCCAGTAGGCTGACAGGGGGGAACGGGGAGCTGTTTTTT.

The chain combines TRBV7-3 with TRBJ2-5; D possibly corresponds to TRBD2 (6 bases). CDR1 is SGHTA, CDR2 FQGTGA, per germline. There are 13 residues in the CDR3. Trimming stripped 5 bases from V and 5 bases from J, with 12 bases between. CDR3 amino acids: CASSGGVGETQYF. In DNA, the CDR3 is TGTGCCAGCAGCGGAGGGGTCGGGGAGACCCAGTACTTC.

The V gene is TRBV2, the J gene TRBJ2-3; D is unclear. Per germline, CDR1 SNHLY and CDR2 FYNNEI. The CDR3 loop spans 14 amino acids. Trimming took off 7 bases at V and 0 bases at J, with 11 bases between the two ends. The CDR3 protein is CASNSRSSTDTQYF. In DNA, the CDR3 is TGTGCCAGCAATTCGCGGAGCAGCACAGATACGCAGTATTTT. The full variable domain, rest sourced from reference TRBV2 and TRBJ2-3, is EPEVTQTPSHQVTQMGQEVILRCVPISNHLYFYWYRQILGQKVEFLVSFYNNEISEKSEIFDDQFSVERPDGSNFTLKIRSTKLEDSAMYFCASNSRSSTDTQYFGPGTRLTVL.